This T cell receptor beta chain was found in a study of CD8+CD57+ T cells in acquired aplastic anemia. Study results and limitations: Common to patients and controls were approximately 30 CD8+ CDR3 sequences.

Note on this clonotype: Its specificity is not known.

All patients picked for sequencing had shown, by flow cytometry, an expansion of CD8+CD57+ cells. V lost 0 bases and J lost 0, with 8 bases in between. Germline-derived CDR1 and CDR2 are DFQATT and SNEGSKA (reference sequence). This CDR3 spans 14 amino acids. Both TCR beta VDJ combination and CDR3 sequence profiling were carried out. Genomic DNA was the template for this profiling. TCRdb fed the reads into MiXCR, producing one record per CDR3 protein. The sample contains about 160,000 distinct CDR3 sequences, 65% to 75% of which appear only once. This clonotype was sampled from a human donor with aplastic anemia. The chain joins TRBV20-1 to TRBJ1-1; no clear D gene. The sequencing sample was made of sorted CD4+, CD8+, or CD8+CD57+ T cells (not recorded which) from PBMCs. CDR3 in DNA: TGCAGTGCTAGAGATCCGGGAATGAACACTGAAGCTTTCTTT. The encoded protein is CSARDPGMNTEAFF.